The source of this T cell receptor beta chain is a study of cytomegalovirus exposure and HLA in healthy donors. Germline V lookup: CDR1 MGHDK, CDR2 SYGVNS. Trimming cost V 0 bases and J 4 bases, with 18 bases left between them. This CDR3 contains 17 residues. Study outcomes and limitations: Researchers counted around 180 TCR beta chains as cytomegalovirus-associated. Judged likely to be a sequencing artifact was a cluster of highly shared sequence variants.

Of note for this clone: Its specificity is not known.

13 Jbeta primers and 60 Vbeta primers were used for the PCR. Clones were sequenced by immunoSEQ multiplex PCR, and TCRdb holds only the in-frame ones, with some missing. In the table there are 150,000 to 200,000 clones, about four fifths of which are singletons. The sample consisted of PBMCs. The chain joins TRBV25-1 to TRBJ2-5; weak D call: TRBD2 (5 bases). The receptor's source is a woman aged 50 to 60 in good health and CMV-seronegative. The CDR3 protein is CASSEYERKELIETQYF. DNA of the CDR3: TGTGCCAGCAGTGAATATGAGCGGAAAGAACTTATAGAGACCCAGTACTTC.